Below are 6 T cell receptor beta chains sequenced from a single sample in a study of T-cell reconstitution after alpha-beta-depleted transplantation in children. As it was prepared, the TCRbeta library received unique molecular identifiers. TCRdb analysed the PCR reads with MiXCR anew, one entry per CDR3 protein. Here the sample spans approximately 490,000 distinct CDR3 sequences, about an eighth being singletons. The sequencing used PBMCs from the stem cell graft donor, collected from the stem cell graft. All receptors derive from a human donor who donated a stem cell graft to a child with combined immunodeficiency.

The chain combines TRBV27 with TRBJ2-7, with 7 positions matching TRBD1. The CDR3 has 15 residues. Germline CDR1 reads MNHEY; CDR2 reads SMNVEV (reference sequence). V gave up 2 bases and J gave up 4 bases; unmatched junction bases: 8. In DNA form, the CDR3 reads TGTGCCAGCAGTTTAGTTGGGACAGTACTATACGAGCAGTACTTC. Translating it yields CASSLVGTVLYEQYF.

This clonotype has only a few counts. The CDR3 spells CASSIGIGQARETQYF. The CDR3 DNA reads TGTGCCAGTAGTATTGGTATCGGACAGGCGCGGGAGACCCAGTACTTC. The chain carries TRBV19 and TRBJ2-5, with TRBD1 identical over 7 bases. V lost 3 bases to trimming and J lost 5 bases; unmatched junction nucleotides: 12. Per the germline V gene, CDR1 is LNHDA and CDR2 is SQIVND (reference sequence). The CDR3 is 16 residues long.

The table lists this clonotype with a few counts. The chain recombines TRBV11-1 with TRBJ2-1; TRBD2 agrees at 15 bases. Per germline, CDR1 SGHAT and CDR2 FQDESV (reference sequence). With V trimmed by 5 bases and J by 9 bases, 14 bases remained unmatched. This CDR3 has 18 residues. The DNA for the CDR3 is TGTGCCAGCAGCCACCCCGGGACTAGCGGGGGGCTCCCGGGTGAGCAGTTCTTC. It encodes CASSHPGTSGGLPGEQFF.

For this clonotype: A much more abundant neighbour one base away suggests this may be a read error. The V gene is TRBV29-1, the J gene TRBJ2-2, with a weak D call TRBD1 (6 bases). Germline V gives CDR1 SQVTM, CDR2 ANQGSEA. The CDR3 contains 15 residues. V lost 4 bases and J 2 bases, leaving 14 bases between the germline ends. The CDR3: CSVARTDLNTGELFF. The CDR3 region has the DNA TGCAGCGTTGCACGGACAGACCTTAACACCGGGGAGCTGTTTTTT.

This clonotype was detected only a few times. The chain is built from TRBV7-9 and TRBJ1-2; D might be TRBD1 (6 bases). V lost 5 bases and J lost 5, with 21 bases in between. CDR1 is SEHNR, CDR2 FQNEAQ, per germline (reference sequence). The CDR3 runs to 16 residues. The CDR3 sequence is CASSHFNREATYGYTF. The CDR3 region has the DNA TGTGCCAGCAGCCATTTTAACAGGGAGGCGACTTATGGCTACACCTTC. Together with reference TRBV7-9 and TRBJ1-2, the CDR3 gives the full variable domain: DTGVSQNPRHKITKRGQNVTFRCDPISEHNRLYWYRQTLGQGPEFLTYFQNEAQLEKSRLLSDRFSAERPKGSFSTLEIQRTEQGDSAMYLCASSHFNREATYGYTFGSGTRLTVV.

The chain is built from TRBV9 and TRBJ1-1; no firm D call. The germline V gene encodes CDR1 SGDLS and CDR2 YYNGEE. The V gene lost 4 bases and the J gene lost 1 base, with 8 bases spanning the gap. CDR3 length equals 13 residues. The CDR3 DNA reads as TGTGCCAGCAGCACCGTTTCGAACACTGAAGCTTTCTTT. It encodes CASSTVSNTEAFF.